This TCR beta chain was documented in a study of blood T cell repertoires in COVID-19. Sequencing was performed with immunoSEQ multiplex PCR; in TCRdb, only in-frame clones are kept and a portion is missing. This repertoire shows 130,000 to 150,000 clones, more than 80% found once; its top ten account for 7.5% to 9.5%. V lost 2 bases to trimming and J lost 4 bases; unmatched junction nucleotides: 2. In germline, CDR1 is GTSNPN, CDR2 SVGIG (reference sequence). CDR3 length: 13 amino acids. In the case of this clone: Distinct nucleotide sequences in the sample also encode this CDR3.

This TCR was recovered from a human donor with acute or convalescent COVID-19. The donor label of this sample is uncertain. Sample: peripheral blood. The J gene is TRBJ1-5, the V gene TRBV30, with TRBD1 matching over 7 bases. This chain's CDR3 is CAWSNRGNQPQHF. In DNA, the CDR3 is TGTGCCTGGAGTAACAGGGGAAATCAGCCCCAGCATTTT.